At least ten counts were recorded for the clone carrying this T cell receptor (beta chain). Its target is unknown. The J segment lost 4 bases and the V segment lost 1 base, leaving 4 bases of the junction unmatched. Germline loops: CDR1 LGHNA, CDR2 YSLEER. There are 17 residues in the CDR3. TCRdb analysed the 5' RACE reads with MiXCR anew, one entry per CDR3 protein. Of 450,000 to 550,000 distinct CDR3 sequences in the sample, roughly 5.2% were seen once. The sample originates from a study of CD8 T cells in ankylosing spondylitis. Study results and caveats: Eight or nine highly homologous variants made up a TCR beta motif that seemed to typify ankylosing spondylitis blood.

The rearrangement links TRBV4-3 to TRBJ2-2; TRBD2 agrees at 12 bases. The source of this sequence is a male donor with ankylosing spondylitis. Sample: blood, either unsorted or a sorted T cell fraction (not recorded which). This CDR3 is CASSQAGLAGPTGELFF. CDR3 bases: TGCGCCAGCAGCCAAGCAGGACTAGCGGGACCCACCGGGGAGCTGTTTTTT.